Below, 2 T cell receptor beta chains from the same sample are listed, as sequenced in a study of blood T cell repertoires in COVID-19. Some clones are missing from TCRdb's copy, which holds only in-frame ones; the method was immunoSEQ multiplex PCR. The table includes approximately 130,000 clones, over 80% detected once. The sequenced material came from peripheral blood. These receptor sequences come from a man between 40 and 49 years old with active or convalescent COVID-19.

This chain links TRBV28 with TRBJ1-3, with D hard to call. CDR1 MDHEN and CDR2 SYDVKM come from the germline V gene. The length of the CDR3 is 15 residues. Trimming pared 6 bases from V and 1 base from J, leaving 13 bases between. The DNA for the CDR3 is TGTGCCAGCAGAAGTACTGGAGGGTCTGGAAACACCATATATTTT. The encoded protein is CASRSTGGSGNTIYF.

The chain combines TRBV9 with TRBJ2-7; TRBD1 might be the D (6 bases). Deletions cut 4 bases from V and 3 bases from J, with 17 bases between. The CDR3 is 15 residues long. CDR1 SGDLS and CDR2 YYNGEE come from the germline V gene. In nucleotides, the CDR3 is TGTGCCAGCAGCAATAAAATGGACAGAGACTACGAGCAGTACTTC. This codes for CASSNKMDRDYEQYF.